This paragraph reports one T cell receptor beta chain. The data are from a study of blood T cell repertoires in COVID-19. Study summary: COVID-19 samples, acute and convalescent, were from the United States, Italy and Spain. Sources were T cells, B-cell-depleted T cells, or PBMCs; the material itself was cDNA or gDNA.

Per the original data handling: Reference gene primers were amplified, and this amplification served to estimate nucleated cell counts. Here immunoSEQ multiplex PCR was the method, and the copy in TCRdb shows in-frame clones only, minus some. That table furnishes V, J and clone size, whereas the DNA furnished D and trimming. The sample carries under 150,000 clones, 65% to 90% recorded once. What was sequenced was PBMCs or T cells enriched from blood (not recorded which). This sequence originates from a woman between 45 and 60 years old who had recovered from COVID-19.

The CDR3 reads CASSLTGSGNTIYF. The CDR3 bases are TGTGCCAGCAGTCTAACAGGCTCTGGAAACACCATATATTTT. V usage is TRBV6-6 and J usage is TRBJ1-3, with D possibly being TRBD1 (5 bases). Trimming left V 5 bases short and J 0 bases short, with 8 bases between. Looked up from germline, CDR1 is MNHNY and CDR2 is SVGAGI (reference sequence). This CDR3 spans 14 amino acids.